Presented here are 31 T cell receptor beta chains from one specimen sequenced in a study of T cell repertoires in cytomegalovirus infection. From the reads, TCRdb called clonotypes with MiXCR, one entry per CDR3 protein. The sample holds tens of thousands of distinct CDR3 sequences; over 3.5% are singletons and the top ten take about 20%. The sequencing sample was made of PBMCs. Receptor source: a human donor in good health (CMV status not recorded). Some clones in this sample may be carry-over from other donors' samples.

This clonotype was detected ten times or more. This chain links TRBV7-6 with TRBJ2-5; no reliable D call. CDR1 is SGHVS and CDR2 is FNYEAQ in the germline V gene. Trimming cost V 2 bases and J 3 bases, with 10 bases left between them. CDR3 length: 14 amino acids. In DNA form, the CDR3 reads TGTGCCAGCAGCTTAATTGAAGTTAAAGAGACCCAGTACTTC. Its protein is CASSLIEVKETQYF. The whole variable domain, filled in from reference TRBV7-6 and TRBJ2-5, reads GAGVSQSPRYKVTKRGQDVALRCDPISGHVSLYWYRQALGQGPEFLTYFNYEAQQDKSGLPNDRFSAERPEGSISTLTIQRTEQRDSAMYRCASSLIEVKETQYFGPGTRLLVL.

In this sample, this clonotype turned up many times. The chain combines TRBV11-3 with TRBJ2-3; D is undetermined. The CDR3 extends over 13 amino acids. Between the trimmed V and J ends, which lost 5 bases and 7 bases, there was a span of 13 bases. The germline V gene encodes CDR1 SGHNT and CDR2 YENEEA. CDR3 residues: CASSPPLSNTQYF. The CDR3 DNA reads TGTGCCAGCAGCCCCCCCTTATCGAATACGCAGTATTTT. The variable domain in full, with the rest retrieved from reference TRBV11-3 and TRBJ2-3, is EAGVVQSPRYKIIEKKQPVAFWCNPISGHNTLYWYLQNLGQGPELLIRYENEEAVDDSQLPKDRFSAERLKGVDSTLKIQPAELGDSAVYLCASSPPLSNTQYFGPGTRLTVL.

This clonotype showed up many times. The chain joins TRBV7-2 to TRBJ2-7; D tentatively fits TRBD1 or TRBD2 (5 bases each). V dropped 4 bases and J dropped 2 bases, with 15 bases sitting between them. Germline V CDR1 and CDR2: SGHTA, FQGNSA. This CDR3 comprises 15 residues. The chain's CDR3 is CASSYTGTIPYEQYF. As DNA, the CDR3 is TGTGCCAGCAGCTATACCGGGACCATACCCTACGAGCAGTACTTC.

There are many counts of this clonotype. A junction end diverges from the germline sequence, so it may reflect a read error. The J gene is TRBJ2-4, the V gene TRBV7-2, with 7 bases that match TRBD2. Germline CDR1 is SGHTA and CDR2 is FQGNSA. The CDR3 has 14 residues. This CDR3 reads CASSLGEGKNIQYF. For the CDR3, the DNA is TGTGCCAGCAGTTTAGGGGAGGGGAAAAACATTCAGTACTTC. Supplemented by reference TRBV7-2 and TRBJ2-4, the full variable domain reads GAGVSQSPSNKVTEKGKDVELRCDPISGHTALYWYRQSLGQGLEFLIYFQGNSAPDKSGLPSDRFSAERTGGSVSTLTIQRTQQEDSAVYLCASSLGEGKNIQYFGAGTRLSVL.

This clonotype was counted many times. The chain employs TRBV7-8 and TRBJ1-2; 10 bases are a match to TRBD1. The CDR3 is made up of 14 amino acids. The trim removed 5 bases at V and 8 bases at J, leaving 8 bases unmatched. CDR1 SGHVS and CDR2 FQNEAQ come from the germline V gene. The CDR3 coding sequence is TGTGCCAGCAGCCGAGCCGGGACAGGGGCCGGCTACACCTTC. Its translation: CASSRAGTGAGYTF.

This clonotype was observed many times. This rearrangement joins TRBV7-2 to TRBJ1-5, with D tentatively TRBD1 (5 bases). The V gene's germline CDR1 is SGHTA and CDR2 FQGNSA. This CDR3 is 15 amino acids long. V lost 4 bases, J lost 0 bases, and 10 bases lay in between. The CDR3 protein is CASSSGGASNQPQHF. DNA of the CDR3: TGTGCCAGCAGCTCTGGGGGAGCTAGCAATCAGCCCCAGCATTTT.

Ten or more counts support this clonotype. The rearrangement uses TRBV7-2 and TRBJ2-5; TRBD2 matches 12 bases. The CDR3 has 15 residues. The germline V gene encodes CDR1 SGHTA and CDR2 FQGNSA. V was pared by 5 bases and J by 2 bases, with 3 bases of the junction left unmatched. The CDR3 protein is CASSQGLAGQETQYF. In nucleotides, the CDR3 is TGTGCCAGCAGCCAAGGACTAGCGGGGCAAGAGACCCAGTACTTC.

This clonotype was recorded at least ten times. The V call is TRBV10-3, the J call TRBJ2-1, with D uncertain. The CDR3 consists of 13 residues. Per germline, CDR1 ENHRY and CDR2 SYGVKD. V dropped 0 bases and J dropped 5 bases, with 5 bases sitting between them. The CDR3 DNA sequence: TGTGCCATCAGTGAGTCGCTCAACAATGAGCAGTTCTTC. Translating gives CAISESLNNEQFF.

This clonotype was observed a few times. The chain joins TRBV7-2 to TRBJ1-1; maybe TRBD1 (6 bases). The CDR3 sequence is 12 residues long. V lost 1 base and J 11 bases, leaving 11 bases between the germline ends. The V gene's germline CDR1 is SGHTA and CDR2 FQGNSA. DNA for the CDR3: TGTGCCAGCAGCTTAGACAGGGTCGGCGCTTTCTTT. Translating it yields CASSLDRVGAFF.

This clonotype was seen repeatedly, ten times or more. The rearrangement links TRBV7-4 to TRBJ2-5; no clear D. Looked up from germline, CDR1 is SGHVT and CDR2 is SQSDAQ. V gave up 11 bases and J gave up 2 bases, with 12 bases separating them. This CDR3 contains 12 residues. The CDR3 region has the DNA TGTGCCTCAAGGCCACTACAAGAGACCCAGTACTTC. Translating gives CASRPLQETQYF. Using reference TRBV7-4 and TRBJ2-5 for the parts outside the CDR3, the full variable domain is GAGVSQSPRYKVAKRGRDVALRCDSISGHVTLYWYRQTLGQGSEVLTYSQSDAQRDKSGRPSGRFSAERPERSVSTLKIQRTEQGDSAVYLCASRPLQETQYFGPGTRLLVL.

Ten or more counts support this clonotype. The chain has TRBV12-3 or TRBV12-4 and TRBJ2-5, with TRBD2 matching over 8 bases. The CDR3 sequence is 16 residues long. J was trimmed by 4 bases and V by 1 base; bases with no gene match: 8. CDR3 DNA: TGTGCCAGCAGTTTAGGAGCGGGAGTCCCTAGAGAGACCCAGTACTTC. Amino acids: CASSLGAGVPRETQYF.

In its sample, this clonotype was seen many times. The chain employs TRBV7-2 and TRBJ2-7; D is undetermined. V was shortened by 4 bases and J by 7 bases, with 8 bases between the two germline ends. Germline V gives CDR1 SGHTA, CDR2 FQGNSA. The CDR3 loop spans 11 amino acids. The DNA of the CDR3 is TGTGCCAGCAGCTCTCCTAGGGAGCAGTACTTC. Its protein product is CASSSPREQYF. The complete variable domain, with remaining parts taken from reference TRBV7-2 and TRBJ2-7, reads GAGVSQSPSNKVTEKGKDVELRCDPISGHTALYWYRQSLGQGLEFLIYFQGNSAPDKSGLPSDRFSAERTGGSVSTLTIQRTQQEDSAVYLCASSSPREQYFGPGTRLTVT.

This clonotype showed up many times. An end of the junction does not agree with germline; a read error may underlie this. V and J are TRBV27 and TRBJ2-1, with 7 bases lining up with TRBD1. CDR1 is MNHEY, CDR2 SMNVEV, per germline (reference sequence). CDR3 length: 17 residues. CDR3 in amino acids: CASSLSGTDLSYNEQFF. CDR3 bases: TGTGCCAGCAGTCTATCCGGGACAGACCTTTCCTACAATGAGCAGTTCTTC.

This clonotype has a count of ten or more. The chain uses TRBV19 and TRBJ2-1, with 8 bases that match TRBD1. The germline V gene encodes CDR1 LNHDA and CDR2 SQIVND (reference sequence). This CDR3 is built from 15 residues. Trimming cost V 3 bases and J 3 bases; bases outside gene matches: 4. Here the CDR3 reads CASSIGTGLYNEQFF. The DNA for the CDR3 is TGTGCCAGTAGTATCGGGACAGGCCTCTACAATGAGCAGTTCTTC.

This clonotype was picked up many times. The CDR3 region has the DNA TGTGCCAGCAGTTTAAGGGGGTTCTACGAGCAGTACTTC. Translating it yields CASSLRGFYEQYF. This chain joins TRBV12-3 or TRBV12-4 and TRBJ2-7, with D perhaps TRBD1 (6 bases). Deletions cut 2 bases from V and 3 bases from J, with 8 bases between. The CDR3 contains 13 residues.

This chain connects TRBV27 to TRBJ2-1; perhaps TRBD2 as D (6 bases). The V end was cut by 6 bases, the J end by 5 bases, with 11 bases between. Germline CDR1 MNHEY, CDR2 SMNVEV (reference sequence). The CDR3 has 13 residues. The CDR3 DNA follows: TGTGCCAGCAGCCGGGAGTCGGACAATGAGCAGTTCTTC. Translating gives CASSRESDNEQFF.

This clonotype was counted many times. The rearrangement joins TRBV7-2 to TRBJ1-1, with unresolved D. Trimming cost V 2 bases and J 5 bases, with 9 bases left between them. The germline CDR1 and CDR2 sequences are SGHTA and FQGNSA. There are 13 residues in the CDR3. DNA of the CDR3: TGTGCCAGCAGCTTATTGGGGAAGACTGAAGCTTTCTTT. Translation: CASSLLGKTEAFF.

This clonotype was detected many times. The rearrangement joins TRBV7-2 to TRBJ1-5, with TRBD1 identical over 10 bases. The CDR3 sequence is 16 residues long. V lost 5 bases and J lost 2; bases outside the gene matches: 6. Germline assignment: CDR1 SGHTA and CDR2 FQGNSA. The CDR3 nucleotides read TGTGCCAGCAGCCAGACAGGGGGCGACGGCAATCAGCCCCAGCATTTT. The encoded protein is CASSQTGGDGNQPQHF.

In this sample, this clonotype turned up many times. The J gene is TRBJ2-1, the V gene TRBV7-8; the match to TRBD1 covers 7 bases. V lost 5 bases, J lost 7 bases, and 17 bases stayed unmatched. CDR1 is SGHVS, CDR2 FQNEAQ, per germline. This CDR3 is 17 amino acids long. The CDR3 loop is CASSPRVSDRAGNEQFF. As DNA, the CDR3 is TGTGCCAGCAGCCCCAGGGTCAGCGACAGGGCGGGTAATGAGCAGTTCTTC. The complete variable domain, with remaining parts taken from reference TRBV7-8 and TRBJ2-1, reads GAGVSQSPRYKVAKRGQDVALRCDPISGHVSLFWYQQALGQGPEFLTYFQNEAQLDKSGLPSDRFFAERPEGSVSTLKIQRTQQEDSAVYLCASSPRVSDRAGNEQFFGPGTRLTVL.

In its sample, this clonotype was seen many times. This chain joins TRBV7-9 and TRBJ2-2; D is tentatively TRBD1 or TRBD2 (6 bases each). This CDR3 has 16 residues. Germline CDR1 and CDR2: SEHNR and FQNEAQ (reference sequence). V was trimmed by 5 bases and J by 2 bases, leaving 15 bases between them. In DNA form, the CDR3 reads TGTGCCAGCAGCCCCCCCGCGGGGACAAACACCGGGGAGCTGTTTTTT. Its protein is CASSPPAGTNTGELFF.

This clonotype was picked up many times. This chain connects TRBV5-6 to TRBJ2-1; 8 nucleotides agree with TRBD2. Germline V gene lookup returns CDR1 SGHDT and CDR2 YYEEEE. Trimming took 3 bases from V and 3 from J; bases not matched to a gene: 5. The CDR3 has 15 residues. CDR3: CASSWSGGLYNEQFF. For the CDR3, the DNA is TGTGCCAGCAGCTGGAGCGGGGGCCTCTACAATGAGCAGTTCTTC.

Ten or more counts support this clonotype. The V gene is TRBV7-2, the J gene TRBJ1-6; a possible D gene is TRBD1 (6 bases). This CDR3 has 15 residues. CDR1 is SGHTA and CDR2 is FQGNSA in the germline V gene. V lost 4 bases, J lost 10 bases, and 17 bases lay in between. The CDR3 loop reads CASSYPRPGVSPLHF. The CDR3 DNA sequence: TGTGCCAGCAGCTATCCGCGCCCAGGGGTATCACCCCTCCACTTT.

Here the CDR3 DNA reads TGTGCCAGCAGTTACGAGGGGCAAGGAGAGCAGTACTTC. It encodes CASSYEGQGEQYF. J is TRBJ2-7 and V is TRBV6-2 or TRBV6-3; D possibly uses TRBD1 or TRBD2 (5 bases each). Germline CDR1 MNHEY, CDR2 SVGEGT. V shed 2 bases and J shed 7 bases, with 12 bases lying between them. The CDR3 sequence is 13 residues long.

This clonotype was seen ten or more times. The rearrangement links TRBV7-2 to TRBJ2-7; 7 bases fit TRBD1. CDR1 is SGHTA, CDR2 FQGNSA, per germline. CDR3 size: 15 residues. V shed 5 bases, J shed 2 bases, and the junction held 9 bases outside the gene matches. CDR3 region: CASSTQTGRTYEQYF. The CDR3 DNA reads TGTGCCAGCAGCACCCAGACAGGGCGGACCTACGAGCAGTACTTC.

The table lists this clonotype with many counts. J is TRBJ2-1 and V is TRBV5-4; D possibly corresponds to TRBD1 (6 bases). The CDR3 spans 13 residues. The V and J ends lost 0 bases and 7 bases respectively, with 8 bases between them. Germline loops: CDR1 SGHNT, CDR2 YYREEE (reference sequence). The CDR3 DNA follows: TGTGCCAGCAGCTTGGTACAGGGTAATGAGCAGTTCTTC. Encoded protein: CASSLVQGNEQFF.

The chain combines TRBV7-2 with TRBJ2-7, with 7 bases lining up with TRBD1. The junction had 6 bases not matched to a gene; V was cut back by 4 bases and J by 3 bases. Per the germline V gene, CDR1 is SGHTA and CDR2 is FQGNSA. The CDR3 consists of 14 residues. This CDR3 reads CASSSPTGYYEQYF. For the CDR3, the DNA is TGTGCCAGCAGCTCCCCGACAGGGTACTACGAGCAGTACTTC.

This clonotype was observed many times. This sequence joins TRBV12-3 or TRBV12-4 and TRBJ2-2; D is ambiguous. This CDR3 has 13 amino acids. V was cut by 8 bases and J by 5 bases, with 12 bases left in between. The CDR3 DNA sequence: TGTGCCAGCGCCCTGGATGGGACCGGGGAGCTGTTTTTT. It encodes CASALDGTGELFF.

This clonotype was detected many times. This chain connects TRBV28 to TRBJ2-5; D is tentatively TRBD1 or TRBD2 (5 bases each). The CDR3 loop spans 13 amino acids. V dropped 8 bases and J dropped 5 bases, with 15 bases sitting between them. CDR1 is MDHEN, CDR2 SYDVKM, per germline. The CDR3 DNA is TGTGCCAGCCGACGCGAGGGGTACGAGACCCAGTACTTC. Protein sequence: CASRREGYETQYF.

This clonotype was recorded at least ten times. V usage is TRBV7-2 and J usage is TRBJ2-3; D call uncertain. V lost 5 bases and J 5 bases, leaving 8 bases between the germline ends. Per the germline V gene, CDR1 is SGHTA and CDR2 is FQGNSA. The CDR3 has 12 residues. For the CDR3, the DNA is TGTGCCAGCAGCGCCAAGAGAGATACGCAGTATTTT. Translating it yields CASSAKRDTQYF.

In its sample, this clonotype was seen many times. The V call is TRBV7-9, the J call TRBJ2-7, with D hard to call. Trimming stripped 5 bases from V and 3 bases from J, with 11 bases between. CDR1 is SEHNR, CDR2 FQNEAQ, per germline (reference sequence). This CDR3 is built from 13 residues. CDR3 sequence: CASSPTPFYEQYF. Here the CDR3 DNA reads TGTGCCAGCAGCCCGACCCCCTTCTACGAGCAGTACTTC.

This clonotype was counted ten times or more. The chain has TRBV19 and TRBJ2-3; D might be TRBD2 (6 bases). The CDR3 is 12 amino acids. V was pared by 2 bases and J by 6 bases, with 6 bases between. CDR1 LNHDA and CDR2 SQIVND come from the germline V gene (reference sequence). CDR3: CASSISGDTQYF. The CDR3 DNA reads as TGTGCCAGTAGTATAAGCGGGGATACGCAGTATTTT.